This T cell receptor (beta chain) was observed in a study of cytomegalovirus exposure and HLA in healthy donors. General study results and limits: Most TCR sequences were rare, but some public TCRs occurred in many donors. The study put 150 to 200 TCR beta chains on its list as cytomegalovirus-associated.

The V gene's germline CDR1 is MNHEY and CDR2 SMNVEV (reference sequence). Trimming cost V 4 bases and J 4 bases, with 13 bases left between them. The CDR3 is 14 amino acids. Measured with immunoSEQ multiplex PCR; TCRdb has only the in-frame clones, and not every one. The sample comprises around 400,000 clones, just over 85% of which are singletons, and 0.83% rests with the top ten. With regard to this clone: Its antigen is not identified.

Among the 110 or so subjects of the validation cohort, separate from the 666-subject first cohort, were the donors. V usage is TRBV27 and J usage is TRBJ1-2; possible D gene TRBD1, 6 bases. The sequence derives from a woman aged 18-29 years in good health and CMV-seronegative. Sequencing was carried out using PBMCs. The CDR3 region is CASSWGPPSYGYTF. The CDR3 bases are TGTGCCAGCAGTTGGGGGCCTCCCTCCTATGGCTACACCTTC.